The present TCR beta chain was sequenced within a study of B cell selection in AIRE deficiency. Study-level results: CDR3s were shorter in shared Treg sequences, reflecting few non-templated nucleotide insertions.

Worth noting for this clone: No antigen is known for it.

Germline CDR1 reads MNHEY; CDR2 reads SMNVEV (reference sequence). The CDR3 has 13 residues. V lost 6 bases to trimming and J lost 7 bases, with 12 bases between them. The regulatory T cell sort gate was CD4+CD25hiCD127low/negative. Measured with immunoSEQ multiplex PCR; TCRdb has only the in-frame clones, and not every one. The sample has under 20,000 clones, about 92% seen once. What was sequenced was CD4+CD25+ Tregs sorted from PBMCs. V and J are TRBV27 and TRBJ2-2; a possible D gene is TRBD1 (5 bases). The clonotype originates from a human donor in good health. The CDR3 DNA is TGTGCCAGCAGGAGACAGTATATCGGGGAGCTGTTTTTT. The encoded protein is CASRRQYIGELFF.